The rows below give T cell receptor beta chains drawn from one sample of a study of CD4+ T cells in melanoma. Assay: immunoSEQ multiplex PCR; the TCRdb copy retains only in-frame clones and omits some. The sample includes roughly 60,000 clones, approximately 74% of them seen just once. The specimen sequenced was tumor tissue. Receptors originate from a human donor with melanoma. Both conserved end residues are part of each CDR3. The order of the fields is CDR3 length, V gene, clone size, D gene, J gene, CDR3 protein, CDR3 DNA. A D gene is named only where the DNA matches it firmly. The size entry is marked missing in some rows and otherwise reads once, few, many or a size class.

19,TRBV19,.,.,TRBJ2-6,CASSKIRDTRDSGANVLTF,TGTGCCAGTAGTAAAATCCGGGACACTCGAGACTCTGGGGCCAACGTCCTGACTTTC
14,TRBV27,few,TRBD1,TRBJ2-1,CASSTGGSYNEQFF,TGTGCCAGCAGTACAGGGGGCTCCTACAATGAGCAGTTCTTC
13,TRBV4-1,.,.,TRBJ1-1,CASSPGGLAEAFF,TGCGCCAGCAGCCCCGGGGGGTTGGCTGAAGCTTTCTTT
15,TRBV5-1,.,TRBD1,TRBJ2-5,CASSLSQGAGETQYF,TGCGCCAGCAGCTTGAGTCAGGGGGCCGGAGAGACCCAGTACTTC
15,TRBV7-2,.,.,TRBJ2-7,CASSLRAGQGTEQYF,TGTGCCAGCAGCTTACGGGCAGGTCAAGGTACCGAGCAGTACTTC
12,TRBV15,.,.,TRBJ1-2,CATSRDFYGYTF,TGTGCCACCAGCAGAGACTTCTATGGCTACACCTTC
16,TRBV4-1,few,.,TRBJ2-7,CASSQDRKGGFYEQYF,TGCGCCAGCAGCCAAGATCGGAAAGGGGGATTCTACGAGCAGTACTTC
15,TRBV27,.,.,TRBJ1-1,CASSLGVGGNTEAFF,TGTGCCAGCAGTTTAGGAGTGGGGGGTAACACTGAAGCTTTCTTT
15,TRBV4-1,.,.,TRBJ2-1,CASSPLVSSYNEQFF,TGCGCCAGCAGCCCACTAGTTTCCTCCTACAATGAGCAGTTCTTC
11,TRBV2,.,.,TRBJ2-7,CANGNGYEQYF,TGTGCCAACGGGAACGGCTACGAGCAGTACTTC